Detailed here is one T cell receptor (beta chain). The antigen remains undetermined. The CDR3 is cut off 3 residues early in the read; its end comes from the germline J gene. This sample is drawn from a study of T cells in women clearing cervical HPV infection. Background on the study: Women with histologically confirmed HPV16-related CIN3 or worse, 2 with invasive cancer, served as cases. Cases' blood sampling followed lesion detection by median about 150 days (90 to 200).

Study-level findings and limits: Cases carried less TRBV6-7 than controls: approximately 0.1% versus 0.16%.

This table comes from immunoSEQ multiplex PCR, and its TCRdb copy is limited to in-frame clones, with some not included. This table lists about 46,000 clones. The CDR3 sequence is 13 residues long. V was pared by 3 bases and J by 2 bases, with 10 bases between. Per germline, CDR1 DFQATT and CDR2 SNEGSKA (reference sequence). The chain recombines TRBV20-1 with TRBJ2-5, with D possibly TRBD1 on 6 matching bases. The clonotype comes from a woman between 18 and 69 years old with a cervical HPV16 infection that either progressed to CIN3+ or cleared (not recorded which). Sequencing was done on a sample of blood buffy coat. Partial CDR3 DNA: TGCAGTGCTAGGCCGGGGACACAAGAGACC. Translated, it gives CSARPGTQET. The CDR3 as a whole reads CSARPGTQETQYF.